Following are 26 T cell receptor beta chains from one sample sequenced in a study of T cell repertoires in ileal Crohn's disease. Assay: immunoSEQ multiplex PCR; the TCRdb copy retains only in-frame clones and omits some. The sample consists of tens of thousands of clones, about 81% of them appearing once. The specimen was ileal tissue. The receptors stem from an adult with Crohn's disease.

This chain links TRBV7-2 with TRBJ2-1, with D possibly matching TRBD1 (6 bases). CDR3 size: 13 residues. Germline assignment: CDR1 SGHTA and CDR2 FQGNSA. V was trimmed by 4 bases and J by 9 bases, leaving 13 bases between them. The CDR3 DNA sequence: TGTGCCAGCAGCTCGGTACAGGGTACTGAGCAGTTCTTC. This sequence encodes CASSSVQGTEQFF. The variable domain in full, completed from reference TRBV7-2 and TRBJ2-1, reads GAGVSQSPSNKVTEKGKDVELRCDPISGHTALYWYRQSLGQGLEFLIYFQGNSAPDKSGLPSDRFSAERTGGSVSTLTIQRTQQEDSAVYLCASSSVQGTEQFFGPGTRLTVL.

The gene calls are TRBV10-3 and TRBJ2-7; 11 bases map to TRBD2. The CDR3 contains 14 residues. The germline V gene encodes CDR1 ENHRY and CDR2 SYGVKD. V trimming: 6 bases; J trimming: 4 bases; junction bases outside the gene matches: 5. CDR3 in amino acids: CAISGSGGVYEQYF. In DNA form, the CDR3 reads TGTGCCATCAGCGGTAGCGGGGGGGTGTACGAGCAGTACTTC.

The V call is TRBV6-1, the J call TRBJ1-5, with D uncertain. CDR3 size: 13 residues. Trimming stripped 7 bases from V and 7 bases from J, with 14 bases between. In germline, CDR1 is MNHNS, CDR2 SASEGT. The CDR3, as DNA: TGTGCCAGCATCCTGGCCCCCCAGCAGCCCCAGCATTTT. This encodes CASILAPQQPQHF.

The V call is TRBV5-1, the J call TRBJ1-2, with 7 positions matching TRBD1. V was pared by 2 bases and J by 4 bases, with 2 bases of the junction left unmatched. This CDR3 comprises 13 residues. Germline V gene data show CDR1 as SGHRS and CDR2 as YFSETQ. The CDR3 region is CASSLNRGYGYTF. In DNA, the CDR3 is TGCGCCAGCAGCTTAAACAGGGGCTATGGCTACACCTTC. Based on the CDR3 plus reference TRBV5-1 and TRBJ1-2, the full variable domain is KAGVTQTPRYLIKTRGQQVTLSCSPISGHRSVSWYQQTPGQGLQFLFEYFSETQRNKGNFPGRFSGRQFSNSRSEMNVSTLELGDSALYLCASSLNRGYGYTFGSGTRLTVV.

The chain is built from TRBV11-2 and TRBJ1-2; 7 bases agree with TRBD1. Trimming took 5 bases from V and 1 from J; bases not matched to a gene: 7. CDR1 and CDR2 from the germline V gene are SGHAT and FQNNGV. This CDR3 has 15 residues. CDR3: CASSQGTASNYGYTF. CDR3 DNA: TGTGCCAGCAGCCAAGGGACAGCAAGTAACTATGGCTACACCTTC.

The chain combines TRBV27 with TRBJ2-5, with 7 bases fitting TRBD2. Unmatched junction bases numbered 6, after V lost 3 bases and J lost 5 bases. CDR1 is MNHEY and CDR2 is SMNVEV in the germline V gene (reference sequence). The CDR3 has 14 amino acids. The CDR3 region is CASSFGGLKETQYF. The CDR3 DNA sequence: TGTGCCAGCAGTTTCGGGGGGTTAAAGGAGACCCAGTACTTC.

Comment on this clone: The sample carries other DNA sequences with the same CDR3. This chain connects TRBV18 to TRBJ2-3, with 9 bases identical to TRBD1. The CDR3 loop spans 14 amino acids. CDR1 is KGHSH and CDR2 is LQKENI in the germline V gene. V was clipped by 5 bases and J by 5 bases; unmatched bases: 5. Here the CDR3 DNA reads TGTGCCAGCTCATCCACAGGGGGCGGAGATACGCAGTATTTT. Translating it yields CASSSTGGGDTQYF.

This clone appeared a few times. The rearrangement links TRBV7-3 to TRBJ2-6, with 8 bases lining up with TRBD1. The CDR3 is made up of 17 amino acids. The V gene end was trimmed by 1 base and the J gene end by 0 bases; junction bases not matched to a gene: 2. Germline V lookup: CDR1 SGHTA, CDR2 FQGTGA. The CDR3 region has the DNA TGTGCCAGCAGCTTAAGGACAGGGTACTCTGGGGCCAACGTCCTGACTTTC. It codes for CASSLRTGYSGANVLTF.

This clone was recorded once. The J gene is TRBJ2-5, the V gene TRBV19; possibly TRBD1 for D (6 bases). Germline V gene sequence: CDR1 LNHDA, CDR2 SQIVND (reference sequence). The V end lost 5 bases, the J end lost 2 bases, and 15 bases lay between the germline ends. This CDR3 has 15 amino acids. Written as DNA, the CDR3 is TGTGCCAGTAGTCCCCGACAGGCCCTGCAAGAGACCCAGTACTTC. This sequence encodes CASSPRQALQETQYF.

The V call is TRBV5-1, the J call TRBJ2-7; 7 bases fit TRBD1. Trimming removed 2 bases from V and 2 bases from J; junction bases left unmatched: 4. Looked up from germline, CDR1 is SGHRS and CDR2 is YFSETQ. The CDR3 is 14 amino acids. The CDR3 DNA reads as TGCGCCAGCAGCTTACAGGGGCTTGCCTACGAGCAGTACTTC. As protein: CASSLQGLAYEQYF.

The J gene is TRBJ1-2, the V gene TRBV15; 8 positions match TRBD1. The CDR3 runs 13 residues. Germline V gene lookup returns CDR1 LNHNV and CDR2 YYDKDF (reference sequence). V lost 1 base to trimming and J lost 5 bases; unmatched junction nucleotides: 0. The DNA for the CDR3 is TGTGCCACCAGCAGAGGGACAGGGTATGGCTACACCTTC. Its protein product is CATSRGTGYGYTF.

The CDR3 coding sequence is TGTGCCAGCAGGACAATTAGCTCCTACGAGCAGTACTTC. Translated, it gives CASRTISSYEQYF. The rearrangement joins TRBV7-8 to TRBJ2-7, with no clear D. The V and J ends lost 6 bases and 0 bases respectively, with 9 bases between them. The germline V gene encodes CDR1 SGHVS and CDR2 FQNEAQ. CDR3 length: 13 residues. Full variable domain (remainder filled in from reference TRBV7-8 and TRBJ2-7): GAGVSQSPRYKVAKRGQDVALRCDPISGHVSLFWYQQALGQGPEFLTYFQNEAQLDKSGLPSDRFFAERPEGSVSTLKIQRTQQEDSAVYLCASRTISSYEQYFGPGTRLTVT.

The rearrangement joins TRBV19 to TRBJ1-1; no firm D call. The germline CDR1 and CDR2 sequences are LNHDA and SQIVND (reference sequence). There are 12 residues in the CDR3. V was shortened by 3 bases and J by 1 base, with 3 bases between the two germline ends. This CDR3 is CASSIRNTEAFF. The CDR3 bases are TGTGCCAGTAGTATCAGGAACACTGAAGCTTTCTTT.

The CDR3 region has the DNA TGCGCCAGCAGGCCGACTGCCCCGGGGGCTGAAGCTTTCTTT. It encodes CASRPTAPGAEAFF. The genes are TRBV10-2 and TRBJ1-1; D is perhaps TRBD1 (5 bases). The CDR3 extends over 14 amino acids. The germline CDR1 and CDR2 sequences are WSHSY and SAAADI. V was trimmed by 6 bases and J by 6 bases, leaving 17 bases between them.

The chain carries TRBV6-5 and TRBJ1-4; 8 nucleotides match TRBD1. The CDR3 covers 16 residues. CDR1 is MNHEY, CDR2 SVGAGI, per germline. The V gene end was trimmed by 3 bases and the J gene end by 8 bases; junction bases not matched to a gene: 11. The DNA for the CDR3 is TGTGCCAGCAGTTATTCGCCCGGACAGGGAAACGAAAAACTGTTTTTT. It is translated as CASSYSPGQGNEKLFF.

This chain uses TRBV28 with TRBJ1-2; D is unresolved. The germline V and J ends were trimmed by 5 bases and 0 bases, with 13 bases remaining between them. This CDR3 comprises 15 residues. Germline V gives CDR1 MDHEN, CDR2 SYDVKM. The CDR3 coding sequence is TGTGCCAGCAGTCTCTATCACAGAGCTAACTATGGCTACACCTTC. Translation gives CASSLYHRANYGYTF.

The CDR3 bases are TGTGCCAGCAGTCCCTGGGGGGTTGGGAATGAAAAACTGTTTTTT. Amino acid sequence: CASSPWGVGNEKLFF. The chain carries TRBV6-6 and TRBJ1-4, with a tentative D call TRBD1 (5 bases). Germline-derived CDR1 and CDR2 are MNHNY and SVGAGI (reference sequence). The CDR3 runs 15 residues. The V end was cut by 5 bases, the J end by 5 bases, with 15 bases between.

The CDR3 coding sequence is TGTGCCAGCAGCTTATATCTTGTTGGCAATCAGCCCCAGCATTTT. This codes for CASSLYLVGNQPQHF. This chain uses TRBV7-2 with TRBJ1-5; D not certain. Germline-derived CDR1 and CDR2 are SGHTA and FQGNSA. The CDR3 loop spans 15 amino acids. Trimming removed 2 bases at V and 2 bases at J, with 10 bases between.

V is TRBV15 and J is TRBJ2-5; D is perhaps TRBD1 (5 bases). CDR1 LNHNV and CDR2 YYDKDF come from the germline V gene (reference sequence). Deletions cut 0 bases from V and 3 bases from J, with 5 bases between. The CDR3 extends over 13 amino acids. This CDR3 is CATSRDREETQYF. The DNA of the CDR3 is TGTGCCACCAGCAGAGACAGGGAAGAGACCCAGTACTTC. Full variable domain (rest looked up from reference TRBV15 and TRBJ2-5): DAMVIQNPRYQVTQFGKPVTLSCSQTLNHNVMYWYQQKSSQAPKLLFHYYDKDFNNEADTPDNFQSRRPNTSFCFLDIRSPGLGDTAMYLCATSRDREETQYFGPGTRLLVL.

This chain joins TRBV7-2 and TRBJ1-1; D is unclear. The CDR3 runs to 13 residues. V lost 7 bases and J lost 5, with 14 bases in between. Germline loops: CDR1 SGHTA, CDR2 FQGNSA. The CDR3 here is CASKTFISTEAFF. CDR3 DNA sequence: TGTGCCAGCAAGACATTTATATCGACTGAAGCTTTCTTT.

Here the CDR3 DNA reads TGTGCCAGCAGCTTACAGCGGGGGCCCGGCGAGCAGTACTTC. It encodes CASSLQRGPGEQYF. The J gene is TRBJ2-7, the V gene TRBV7-2, with TRBD2 identical over 8 bases. This CDR3 is 14 amino acids long. With 2 bases clipped from V and 6 bases from J, the junction kept 6 bases outside the gene matches. The germline V gene encodes CDR1 SGHTA and CDR2 FQGNSA.

The rearrangement uses TRBV12-5 and TRBJ2-2, with TRBD1 matching 9 bases. J gave up 6 bases and V 5 bases, and 7 bases lay outside the gene matches. This CDR3 region has 15 residues. Germline CDR1 LGHNT, CDR2 FRNRAP. CDR3 in amino acids: CASGTGTGRSGELFF. For the CDR3, the DNA is TGTGCTAGTGGTACGGGGACAGGGAGGTCCGGGGAGCTGTTTTTT.

The CDR3 DNA reads TGTGCCAGTAGTCTTTTCGTGATGGGGGGAAAGTATGGCTACACCTTC. It is translated as CASSLFVMGGKYGYTF. J is TRBJ1-2 and V is TRBV19, with D possibly TRBD1 on 5 matching bases. Trimming stripped 5 bases from V and 5 bases from J, with 21 bases between. Germline values: CDR1 LNHDA, CDR2 SQIVND (reference sequence). This CDR3 has 16 residues.

With regard to this clone: The junction departs from germline at one end; a sequencing error may be responsible. The rearrangement uses TRBV4-3 and TRBJ1-1; no clear D gene. Germline CDR1 LGHNA, CDR2 YSLEER. This CDR3 spans 15 amino acids. This CDR3 is CASRQDLSPNGEAFF. DNA of the CDR3: TGCGCCAGCAGGCAAGACCTCTCCCCTAACGGTGAAGCTTTCTTT.

The chain links TRBV7-2 to TRBJ2-7; 11 positions match TRBD2. Germline CDR1 reads SGHTA; CDR2 reads FQGNSA. V lost 1 base and J lost 3; bases outside the gene matches: 5. CDR3 length equals 16 residues. The CDR3 is CASSLVASGGFYEQYF. The CDR3, as DNA: TGTGCCAGCAGCTTAGTGGCTAGCGGGGGGTTCTACGAGCAGTACTTC.

V and J are TRBV19 and TRBJ2-7; D perhaps matches TRBD2 (6 bases). Trimming shortened V by 3 bases and J by 2 bases, and 14 bases separated the two germline ends. This CDR3 is built from 15 residues. Looked up from germline, CDR1 is LNHDA and CDR2 is SQIVND (reference sequence). CDR3 residues: CASSIFLATPYEQYF. For the CDR3, the DNA is TGTGCCAGTAGTATTTTCCTAGCGACCCCCTACGAGCAGTACTTC.